This T cell receptor (beta chain) came from a study of blood T cell repertoires in COVID-19. The wider study: T cells, B-cell-depleted T cells, or PBMCs provided the cDNA or gDNA that served as material.

Clinical history reported by participants formed the basis on which cohorts were assigned. Two negative PCRs, clearance, or symptom resolution characterized the recovered Cohort 3 donors. The germline V gene has CDR1 MNHEY and CDR2 SMNVEV (reference sequence). This CDR3 has 15 residues. The V segment lost 3 bases and the J segment 5 bases; nucleotides outside the gene matches: 7. How the authors handled the data: Reference gene primer amplification in the assay estimated nucleated cell counts. TCRdb keeps only in-frame clones here, not all; method: immunoSEQ multiplex PCR. The DNA gave D and trimming, while V, J and clone size come from that table. Of about 250,000 clones listed, under 95% were seen once; the top ten hold over 1.5%.

What was sequenced was PBMCs or T cells enriched from blood (not recorded which). This sequence joins TRBV27 and TRBJ2-7, with 10 bases aligning to TRBD1. The clonotype was recovered from a woman between 18 and 29 years old who had recovered from COVID-19. CDR3 in amino acids: CASSFPGTGVNEQYF. CDR3 in DNA: TGTGCCAGCAGTTTCCCCGGGACAGGGGTTAACGAGCAGTACTTC.